What follows are 5 T cell receptor beta chains derived from one specimen sequenced in a study of beta chain features in type 1 diabetes. Study outcomes and limitations: Among all four CD4+ subsets, Type 1 diabetes patients had TCRB CDR3s that were moderately but significantly shorter.

Which antigens these TCRs recognize remains unknown. TCRB transcripts that were expressed got sequenced, as all of the isolated RNA had been reverse transcribed. Method: immunoSEQ multiplex PCR; TCRdb's copy keeps in-frame clones and lacks some. The sample holds around 250,000 clones, about 13% seen once. The specimen sequenced was naive CD4+ T cells from blood. Every receptor here comes from a man aged 25 to 45 with type 1 diabetes.

This clone turned up a few times. V gene TRBV13 combines with J gene TRBJ2-2, with 10 bases identical to TRBD2. This CDR3 is built from 16 residues. Germline trimming cut 3 bases from V and 2 bases from J; bases unmatched to any gene: 3. Germline V gives CDR1 PRHDT, CDR2 FYEKMQ (reference sequence). This chain's CDR3 is CASSFSGRRNTGELFF. The DNA of the CDR3 is TGTGCCAGCAGCTTTAGCGGGAGGCGCAACACCGGGGAGCTGTTTTTT. Variable domain in full (rest from reference TRBV13 and TRBJ2-2): AAGVIQSPRHLIKEKRETATLKCYPIPRHDTVYWYQQGPGQDPQFLISFYEKMQSDKGSIPDRFSAQQFSDYHSELNMSSLELGDSALYFCASSFSGRRNTGELFFGEGSRLTVL.

The chain employs TRBV9 and TRBJ2-3; D call uncertain. Germline V CDR1 and CDR2: SGDLS, YYNGEE. Trimming cost V 3 bases and J 0 bases, with 11 bases left between them. The CDR3 extends over 15 amino acids. CDR3 DNA sequence: TGTGCCAGCAGCGCAACTACCACTAGCACAGATACGCAGTATTTT. Translation gives CASSATTTSTDTQYF.

The rearrangement joins TRBV6-5 to TRBJ1-5; the D gene is possibly TRBD1 (5 bases). The V and J ends lost 5 bases and 3 bases respectively, with 14 bases between them. Germline CDR1 MNHEY, CDR2 SVGAGI. The CDR3 contains 15 residues. Here the CDR3 reads CASSRGGTVNQPQHF. DNA of the CDR3: TGTGCCAGCAGTAGGGGAGGCACAGTCAATCAGCCCCAGCATTTT.

In its sample, this clone was seen a few times. CDR3 nucleotide sequence: TGTGCCAGCAGCAGAGCAGGGATCTCTGGAAACACCATATATTTT. It is translated as CASSRAGISGNTIYF. V gene TRBV7-2 combines with J gene TRBJ1-3; the D gene is possibly TRBD1 (5 bases). The CDR3 loop spans 15 amino acids. V was shortened by 5 bases and J by 0 bases, with 11 bases between the two germline ends. Germline assignment: CDR1 SGHTA and CDR2 FQGNSA.

V and J are TRBV11-2 and TRBJ1-2; TRBD1 might be the D (5 bases). Germline lookup yields CDR1 SGHAT and CDR2 FQNNGV. CDR3 length: 13 amino acids. V was pared by 4 bases and J by 6 bases, with 12 bases between. CDR3 coding DNA: TGTGCCAGCAGCTGGACAAGCACAGATGGCTACACCTTC. It translates to CASSWTSTDGYTF.